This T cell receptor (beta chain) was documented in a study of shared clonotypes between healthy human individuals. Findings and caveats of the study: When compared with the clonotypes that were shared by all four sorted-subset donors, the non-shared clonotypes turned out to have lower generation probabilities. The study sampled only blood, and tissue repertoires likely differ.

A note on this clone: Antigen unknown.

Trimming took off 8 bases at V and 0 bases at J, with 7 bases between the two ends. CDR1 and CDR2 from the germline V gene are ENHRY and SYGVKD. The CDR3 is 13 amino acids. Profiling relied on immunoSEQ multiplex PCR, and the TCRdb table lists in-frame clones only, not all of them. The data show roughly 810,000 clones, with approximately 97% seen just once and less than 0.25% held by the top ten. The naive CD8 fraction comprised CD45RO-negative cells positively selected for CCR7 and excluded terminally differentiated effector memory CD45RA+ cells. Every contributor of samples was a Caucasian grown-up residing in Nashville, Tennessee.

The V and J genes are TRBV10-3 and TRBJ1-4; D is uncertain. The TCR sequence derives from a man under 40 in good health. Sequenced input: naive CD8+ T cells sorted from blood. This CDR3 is CAISTATNEKLFF. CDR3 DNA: TGTGCCATCTCTACGGCAACTAATGAAAAACTGTTTTTT.